This T cell receptor beta chain was found in a study of PD-L1 blockade in urothelial cancer. Study context: Starting in about 2014, patients were given atezolizumab (1,200 mg intravenously every 3 weeks). Samples came from 3 weeks, at the second dose, and 6 weeks into treatment. Peripheral blood specimens exhibited a median yield of around 150,000 T cells.

Broader study findings: For durable-benefit patients, tumor-associated blood clones expanded more at 3 weeks.

Only in-frame clones appear in the TCRdb table, and some are missing; sequencing was by immunoSEQ multiplex PCR. The sample lists about 43,000 clones; around 89% were seen once. Per the germline V gene, CDR1 is SEHNR and CDR2 is FQNEAQ (reference sequence). V trimming: 4 bases; J trimming: 3 bases; junction bases outside the gene matches: 8. The length of the CDR3 is 16 residues. About this clone: Its target is not known.

The sample in question was PBMCs, obtained around atezolizumab (anti-PD-L1) treatment. The V call is TRBV7-9, the J call TRBJ2-5; 10 positions agree with TRBD2. The receptor was isolated from a woman in her sixties or seventies with urothelial cancer. The CDR3, as DNA: TGTGCCAGCAGCTCCCAAAGACTAGCGGGTGAAGAGACCCAGTACTTC. Translation: CASSSQRLAGEETQYF.